Shown below are 15 T cell receptor beta chains from a single sample sequenced in a study of blood T cell repertoires in COVID-19. Assay: immunoSEQ multiplex PCR; the TCRdb copy retains only in-frame clones and omits some. This sample carries 75,000 to 95,000 clones, 70% to 90% of them seen once, and the ten largest clones take about a sixth. The sequencing sample was made of peripheral blood. These receptors were taken from an older woman with COVID-19, enrolled during active disease.

The rearrangement links TRBV18 to TRBJ1-4, with D perhaps TRBD1 (5 bases). The V end was cut by 3 bases, the J end by 0 bases, with 11 bases between. CDR3 length equals 16 residues. CDR1 KGHSH and CDR2 LQKENI come from the germline V gene. This CDR3 is CASSPFDSSTNEKLFF. The CDR3 region has the DNA TGTGCCAGCTCACCTTTTGACAGCTCAACTAATGAAAAACTGTTTTTT. The complete variable domain, with remaining parts taken from reference TRBV18 and TRBJ1-4, reads NAGVMQNPRHLVRRRGQEARLRCSPMKGHSHVYWYRQLPEEGLKFMVYLQKENIIDESGMPKERFSAEFPKEGPSILRIQQVVRGDSAAYFCASSPFDSSTNEKLFFGSGTQLSVL.

The chain employs TRBV7-2 and TRBJ2-3, with D maybe TRBD1 (6 bases). V dropped 5 bases and J dropped 8 bases, with 14 bases sitting between them. Germline CDR1 SGHTA, CDR2 FQGNSA. The CDR3 runs to 13 residues. In DNA, the CDR3 is TGTGCCAGCAGCAAACGGGACATCGGTACGCAGTATTTT. Its protein is CASSKRDIGTQYF.

This rearrangement joins TRBV9 to TRBJ2-5, with D unresolved. Germline V gives CDR1 SGDLS, CDR2 YYNGEE. V was clipped by 0 bases and J by 7 bases, with 16 bases between them. This CDR3 is built from 15 residues. The CDR3 region is CASSVVPGGSGTQYF. The CDR3 region has the DNA TGTGCCAGCAGCGTAGTTCCGGGTGGGTCTGGGACCCAGTACTTC.

This rearrangement joins TRBV10-3 to TRBJ1-5, with a possible D match to TRBD1 (6 bases). Germline V gives CDR1 ENHRY, CDR2 SYGVKD. The V and J ends lost 5 bases and 6 bases respectively, with 8 bases between them. This CDR3 contains 12 residues. The CDR3 is CAISTGSQPQHF. In DNA form, the CDR3 reads TGTGCCATCAGTACAGGGAGTCAGCCCCAGCATTTT.

The genes are TRBV9 and TRBJ1-3; TRBD1 matches 10 bases. The CDR3 consists of 15 residues. V was pared by 0 bases and J by 7 bases, with 4 bases of the junction left unmatched. Germline V gene sequence: CDR1 SGDLS, CDR2 YYNGEE. The CDR3 reads CASSVGTGGRNTIYF. CDR3 bases: TGTGCCAGCAGCGTAGGGACAGGGGGTCGGAACACCATATATTTT.

This sequence joins TRBV5-4 and TRBJ2-7; 12 bases map to TRBD1. Trimming at V came to 4 bases and at J to 6 bases, leaving 8 bases not matched to a gene. The CDR3 length is 15 residues. CDR1 SGHNT and CDR2 YYREEE come from the germline V gene (reference sequence). CDR3 residues: CASSPPGTGGREQYF. CDR3 DNA: TGTGCCAGCAGCCCACCCGGGACAGGGGGCCGCGAGCAGTACTTC.

In this sample, this clone turned up once. This rearrangement joins TRBV7-9 to TRBJ2-7, with TRBD1 as a possible D gene (5 bases). CDR1 and CDR2 (germline): SEHNR, FQNEAQ (reference sequence). V lost 6 bases and J lost 4, with 10 bases in between. The CDR3 runs to 12 residues. The CDR3 reads CASSSQGYEQYF. The CDR3 DNA reads as TGTGCCAGCAGTTCCCAGGGTTACGAGCAGTACTTC.

The chain is built from TRBV27 and TRBJ2-2; D might be TRBD2 (7 bases). Germline loops: CDR1 MNHEY, CDR2 SMNVEV (reference sequence). This CDR3 region has 15 residues. Trimming pared 8 bases from V and 3 bases from J, leaving 16 bases between. This CDR3 reads CASSRRGRDTGELFF. The CDR3 nucleotides are TGTGCCAGCTCTCGGAGGGGGAGGGACACCGGGGAGCTGTTTTTT.

This clone was picked up one time. The chain uses TRBV6-5 and TRBJ2-5; TRBD1 might be the D (5 bases). The CDR3 is 13 amino acids. V dropped 6 bases and J dropped 2 bases, with 10 bases sitting between them. Germline CDR1 reads MNHEY; CDR2 reads SVGAGI. CDR3 region: CASSRENQETQYF. The CDR3 DNA reads as TGTGCCAGCAGCAGGGAAAATCAAGAGACCCAGTACTTC.

The rearrangement joins TRBV2 to TRBJ1-1; D is unclear. This CDR3 contains 14 residues. The V gene lost 7 bases and the J gene lost 6 bases, with 18 bases spanning the gap. Per germline, CDR1 SNHLY and CDR2 FYNNEI. This chain's CDR3 is CASKLETSSAEAFF. In DNA, the CDR3 is TGTGCCAGCAAACTCGAGACGTCTAGCGCTGAAGCTTTCTTT.

The CDR3 region is CASTAWTGTGGSQPQHF. As DNA, the CDR3 is TGTGCCAGCACCGCATGGACCGGGACAGGGGGCTCTCAGCCCCAGCATTTT. The chain links TRBV28 to TRBJ1-5, with 12 positions matching TRBD1. Per germline, CDR1 MDHEN and CDR2 SYDVKM. There are 17 residues in the CDR3. Trimming removed 7 bases from V and 6 bases from J; junction bases left unmatched: 13.

The chain has TRBV6-5 and TRBJ1-6; no definite D call. The CDR3 covers 12 residues. Trimming shortened V by 8 bases and J by 13 bases, and 15 bases separated the two germline ends. Germline V gene lookup returns CDR1 MNHEY and CDR2 SVGAGI. For the CDR3, the DNA is TGTGCCAGCGGAGTACTTTTTTCTCCCCTCCACTTT. The encoded protein is CASGVLFSPLHF.

V and J are TRBV7-8 and TRBJ2-1; 10 nucleotides agree with TRBD2. Germline CDR1 is SGHVS and CDR2 is FQNEAQ. This CDR3 is built from 16 residues. Trimming cost V 2 bases and J 8 bases; bases outside gene matches: 9. For the CDR3, the DNA is TGTGCCAGCAGCTTATGGCTAGCGGGGGAATTTGATGAGCAGTTCTTC. It encodes CASSLWLAGEFDEQFF.

This chain connects TRBV6-2 or TRBV6-3 to TRBJ2-5, with 12 bases lining up with TRBD2. CDR3 length: 16 amino acids. Germline CDR1 reads MNHEY; CDR2 reads SVGEGT. Losses at the gene ends were 2 bases for V and 7 bases for J; bases not matched to a gene: 8. Here the CDR3 DNA reads TGTGCCAGCAGTTACGCGACTAGCGGGGGAGTTGGGACCCAGTACTTC. Translated, it gives CASSYATSGGVGTQYF.

This chain joins TRBV7-2 and TRBJ1-3; a weak D match, TRBD1 (5 bases). The CDR3 length is 14 residues. Germline-derived CDR1 and CDR2 are SGHTA and FQGNSA. V lost 4 bases to trimming and J lost 0 bases, with 7 bases between them. The CDR3: CASSYQGSGNTIYF. Written as DNA, the CDR3 is TGTGCCAGCAGCTACCAGGGCTCTGGAAACACCATATATTTT.